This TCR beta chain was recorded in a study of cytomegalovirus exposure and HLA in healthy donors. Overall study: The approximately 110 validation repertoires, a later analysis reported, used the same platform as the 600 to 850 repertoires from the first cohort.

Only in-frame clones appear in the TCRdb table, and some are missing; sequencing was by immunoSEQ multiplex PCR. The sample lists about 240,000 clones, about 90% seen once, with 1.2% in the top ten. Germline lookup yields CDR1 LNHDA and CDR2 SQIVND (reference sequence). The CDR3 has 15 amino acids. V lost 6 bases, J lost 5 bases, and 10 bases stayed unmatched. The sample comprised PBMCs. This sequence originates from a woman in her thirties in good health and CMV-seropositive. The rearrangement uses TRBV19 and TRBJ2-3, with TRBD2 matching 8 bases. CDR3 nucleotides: TGTGCCAGTAGAGGCAGCGGGAGTTCAAGAGATACGCAGTATTTT. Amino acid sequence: CASRGSGSSRDTQYF.